This T cell receptor (beta chain) was identified in a study of blood T cell repertoires in COVID-19. Study-wide background: COVID-19 samples from acute and convalescent phases originated in the United States, Italy and Spain. From T cells, B-cell-depleted T cells, or PBMCs came the material, which was cDNA or gDNA.

Germline V gene sequence: CDR1 LNHDA, CDR2 SQIVND (reference sequence). V trimming: 1 base; J trimming: 9 bases; junction bases outside the gene matches: 6. The CDR3 loop spans 15 amino acids. The authors' processing: Reference gene primer amplification gave nucleated cell count estimates. The table came from immunoSEQ multiplex PCR; TCRdb's copy has only in-frame clones and leaves some out. V, J and clone size are taken as reported in that table, and D and trimming were inferred from the DNA itself. Among about 190,000 clones, approximately 90% were seen once, and the ten largest hold around 1.1%. Material: peripheral blood. This clonotype was obtained from a man aged 25-45 years with acute or convalescent COVID-19. The chain links TRBV19 to TRBJ2-1; 10 bases match TRBD2. CDR3 amino acids: CASSIVLAGAVEQFF. The CDR3 nucleotides are TGTGCCAGTAGTATAGTCCTAGCGGGAGCGGTTGAGCAGTTCTTC.